These 6 T cell receptor beta chains originate from one sample sequenced in a study of CD8+ T cells in alopecia areata. RNA, once extracted, was reverse transcribed into cDNA for use as the sequencing template. Method: immunoSEQ multiplex PCR; TCRdb's copy keeps in-frame clones and lacks some. The sample lists approximately 59,000 clones, about 44% occurring once. The source was CD8+ T cells sorted from blood, collected at week 0. These TCRs come from a human donor with alopecia areata.

J is TRBJ1-1 and V is TRBV6-5; no clear D gene. The CDR3 is 14 amino acids. Germline V lookup: CDR1 MNHEY, CDR2 SVGAGI. V lost 8 bases, J lost 5 bases, and 18 bases lay in between. This chain's CDR3 is CASRPGGVATEAFF. CDR3 bases: TGTGCCAGCCGCCCTGGTGGGGTTGCGACTGAAGCTTTCTTT.

This clone was counted only a few times. V gene TRBV9 combines with J gene TRBJ2-1, with a possible D match to TRBD2 (6 bases). Germline V gene sequence: CDR1 SGDLS, CDR2 YYNGEE. The CDR3 extends over 12 amino acids. Trimming stripped 4 bases from V and 9 bases from J, with 11 bases between. CDR3 nucleotides: TGTGCCAGCAGCCCATCCGGGGGTGAGCAGTTCTTC. Its translation is CASSPSGGEQFF.

This clone was observed at least ten times. The CDR3, as DNA: TGCGCCAGCAGCCAAGATGGTAATAGGCTGAACGAGCAGTACTTC. Translation: CASSQDGNRLNEQYF. This chain joins TRBV4-3 and TRBJ2-7; no clear D gene. V dropped 0 bases and J dropped 5 bases, with 14 bases sitting between them. The CDR3 totals 15 residues. Germline loops: CDR1 LGHNA, CDR2 YSLEER.

The sample holds a few counts of this clone. The rearrangement links TRBV19 to TRBJ2-3; D not resolved. The V end lost 5 bases, the J end lost 4 bases, and 16 bases lay between the germline ends. Germline CDR1 LNHDA, CDR2 SQIVND (reference sequence). The CDR3 runs to 15 residues. As DNA, the CDR3 is TGTGCCAGTAGTGGGGTTTTGGGCCTCGCAGATACGCAGTATTTT. This translates into CASSGVLGLADTQYF.

This clone was picked up a small number of times. The CDR3: CASNPGAYEQYF. The CDR3 DNA sequence: TGTGCCAGCAATCCAGGGGCCTACGAGCAGTACTTC. The chain links TRBV6-1 to TRBJ2-7, with a tentative D call TRBD1 (6 bases). Germline V gene sequence: CDR1 MNHNS, CDR2 SASEGT. This CDR3 comprises 12 residues. V dropped 7 bases and J dropped 2 bases, with 9 bases sitting between them.

This clone was counted a single time. This chain uses TRBV27 with TRBJ2-5; tentative D call: TRBD2 (5 bases). The CDR3 has 15 residues. Germline loops: CDR1 MNHEY, CDR2 SMNVEV (reference sequence). Trimming removed 6 bases from V and 0 bases from J, with 14 bases in between. The DNA for the CDR3 is TGTGCCAGCAGACCTACCCGGGGAAACCAAGAGACCCAGTACTTC. Translating gives CASRPTRGNQETQYF.